The clone carrying this T cell receptor (beta chain) was picked up one time. The authors' processing: Reference gene primer amplification gave nucleated cell count estimates. Only in-frame clones appear in the TCRdb table, and some are missing; sequencing was by immunoSEQ multiplex PCR. V and J calls and clone size are as listed in that table; D and trimming were resolved from the DNA. Of just over 250,000 clones in the sample, 86% were seen once. These data come from a study of blood T cell repertoires in COVID-19. About the study: The origin of the acute and convalescent COVID-19 samples was the United States, Italy and Spain. T cells, B-cell-depleted T cells, or PBMCs supplied cDNA or gDNA.

The CDR3 has 15 amino acids. This chain joins TRBV1 and TRBJ2-7; the D call of TRBD2 is as the table states it, not checked on the DNA. TRBV1 is a known pseudogene. Sequences were obtained from peripheral blood. This sequence originates from a man aged 35 to 55 who had recovered from COVID-19. The CDR3 spells CTSSHSGGPGEEQYF. For the CDR3, the DNA is TGCACCAGCAGCCATTCGGGGGGGCCCGGGGAGGAGCAGTACTTC.